This T cell receptor beta chain is from a study of T-cell memory formation after mild COVID-19. The CDR3 extends over 14 amino acids. V was trimmed by 0 bases and J by 4 bases, leaving 9 bases between them. Germline values: CDR1 SGDLS, CDR2 YYNGEE. This clonotype was seen more than once but under ten times. Its specificity is unknown. Constant-segment primers served in 5'RACE that generated TCR alpha and TCR beta cDNA libraries bearing sample barcodes and UMIs. TCRdb used MiXCR to reprocess the 5' RACE reads, holding one entry per CDR3 protein. In the table there are some 450,000 distinct CDR3 sequences, about a sixth of which are singletons. The study, taken as a whole, reports: Clones that contracted clustered mainly in CM and EM if CD4+ and in EMRA if CD8+. Memory sampled before infection contained some responding clones, suggesting cross-reactive memory joined. Clones that shrank (day 15 to 85) were balanced CD4/CD8, whereas later expanders leaned CD4+.

The TCR originated in a man aged 18 to 30 who had mild COVID-19 (a few samples of this study predate the infection). Cell type and time point are not known. The chain has TRBV9 and TRBJ2-3; D possibly corresponds to TRBD2 (6 bases). Sequencing used PBMCs or a T cell subset sorted from them (not recorded which). The CDR3 loop reads CASSVGGVPDTQYF. CDR3 DNA sequence: TGTGCCAGCAGCGTAGGGGGGGTCCCAGATACGCAGTATTTT.